Listed here are 6 T cell receptor beta chains from one sample, sequenced in a study of CD8+ T cells in alopecia areata. The treatment here: oral pan-JAK inhibitor, 5-10 mg twice daily. RNA extraction was followed by reverse transcription into cDNA, which acted as the sequencing template. Produced via immunoSEQ multiplex PCR; TCRdb's table is partial and in-frame only. Here the sample spans about 180,000 clones, 40% to 65% being singletons. This specimen was CD8+ T cells sorted from blood, taken at roughly week 52, from a patient treated with tofacitinib. The receptors were sampled from a human donor with alopecia areata.

The CDR3 region has the DNA TGCAGCGTTGGGTGGGACAGGGGGCGGAATGAGCAGTTCTTC. Translating gives CSVGWDRGRNEQFF. The J gene is TRBJ2-1, the V gene TRBV29-1, with TRBD1 matching over 12 bases. The J segment lost 7 bases and the V segment lost 4 bases, leaving 5 bases of the junction unmatched. Looked up from germline, CDR1 is SQVTM and CDR2 is ANQGSEA. The CDR3 loop spans 14 amino acids.

This sequence joins TRBV6-4 and TRBJ2-3; TRBD1 matches at 10 bases. The J segment lost 2 bases and the V segment lost 5 bases, leaving 7 bases of the junction unmatched. The CDR3 contains 16 residues. Germline loops: CDR1 MRHNA, CDR2 SNTAGT. The CDR3 region has the DNA TGTGCCAGCAGTCGGACAGGGGGGGAACCCACAGATACGCAGTATTTT. This gives the protein CASSRTGGEPTDTQYF.

This clone was observed a handful of times. This chain's CDR3 is CASSPPGQGAYEQYF. In nucleotides, the CDR3 is TGTGCCAGCAGCCCCCCGGGACAGGGCGCCTACGAGCAGTACTTC. The rearrangement uses TRBV13 and TRBJ2-7; 9 positions agree with TRBD1. This CDR3 is built from 15 residues. The germline CDR1 and CDR2 sequences are PRHDT and FYEKMQ (reference sequence). Trimming took 5 bases from V and 2 from J; bases not matched to a gene: 7.

The chain has TRBV30 and TRBJ2-3; 10 nucleotides line up with TRBD1. Trimming at V came to 1 base and at J to 2 bases, leaving 12 bases not matched to a gene. Germline V gene sequence: CDR1 GTSNPN, CDR2 SVGIG (reference sequence). The CDR3 sequence is 18 residues long. CDR3 bases: TGTGCCTGGAGTGGGGGCGCAGACAGGGGGCGAGACACAGATACGCAGTATTTT. Protein sequence: CAWSGGADRGRDTDTQYF.

Only a few counts were recorded for this clone. This chain joins TRBV7-9 and TRBJ1-2; D not certain. Germline CDR1 reads SEHNR; CDR2 reads FQNEAQ (reference sequence). V lost 1 base to trimming and J lost 12 bases, with 18 bases between them. CDR3 size: 14 residues. This CDR3 is CASSLGGGPGIHTF. DNA for the CDR3: TGTGCCAGCAGCTTAGGGGGAGGGCCAGGAATCCACACCTTC.

The V call is TRBV6-6, the J call TRBJ1-2; D is unresolved. CDR1 is MNHNY, CDR2 SVGAGI, per germline (reference sequence). This CDR3 spans 13 amino acids. Trimming took off 0 bases at V and 4 bases at J, with 6 bases between the two ends. CDR3 in DNA: TGTGCCAGCAGTTACTCGACCATCTATGGCTACACCTTC. This codes for CASSYSTIYGYTF.